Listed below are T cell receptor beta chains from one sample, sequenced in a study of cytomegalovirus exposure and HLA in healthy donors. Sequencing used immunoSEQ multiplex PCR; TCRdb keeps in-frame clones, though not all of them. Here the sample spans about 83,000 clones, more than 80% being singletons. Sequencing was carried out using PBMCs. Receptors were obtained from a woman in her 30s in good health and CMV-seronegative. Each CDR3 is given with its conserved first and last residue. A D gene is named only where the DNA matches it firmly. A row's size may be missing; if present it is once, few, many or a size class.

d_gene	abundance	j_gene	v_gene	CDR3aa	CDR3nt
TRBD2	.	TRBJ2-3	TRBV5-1	CASSLARGAGGSDTQYF	TGCGCCAGCAGCTTGGCGAGGGGAGCGGGAGGATCAGATACGCAGTATTTT
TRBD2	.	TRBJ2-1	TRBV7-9	CASSALPGLAGGNEQFF	TGTGCCAGCTCTGCTTTACCGGGACTAGCGGGAGGCAATGAGCAGTTCTTC
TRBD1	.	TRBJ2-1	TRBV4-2	CASSQEGTGDYNEQFF	TGTGCCAGCAGCCAAGAGGGGACAGGGGACTACAATGAGCAGTTCTTC
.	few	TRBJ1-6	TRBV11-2	CASSFSSGSHSPLHF	TGTGCCAGCAGCTTCTCCTCCGGGAGTCACTCACCCCTCCACTTT
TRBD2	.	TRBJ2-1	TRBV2	CASKRTSGSYNEQFF	TGTGCCAGCAAACGCACTAGCGGGAGTTACAATGAGCAGTTCTTC
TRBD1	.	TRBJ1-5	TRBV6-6	CASSLGQGDQPQHF	TGTGCCAGCAGTCTCGGACAGGGGGATCAGCCCCAGCATTTT
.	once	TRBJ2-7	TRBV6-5	CASRNPPGELYEQYF	TGTGCCAGCAGAAATCCCCCCGGGGAGTTATACGAGCAGTACTTC
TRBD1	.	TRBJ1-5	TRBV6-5	CATRPGTGHNQPQHF	TGTGCCACCCGACCCGGGACAGGCCACAATCAGCCCCAGCATTTT
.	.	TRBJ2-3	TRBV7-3	CASSLTEADTQYF	TGTGCCAGCAGCTTAACCGAGGCAGATACGCAGTATTTT
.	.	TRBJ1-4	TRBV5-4	CASSSTGSIPPGAREKLFF	TGTGCCAGCAGCTCCACCGGGTCCATACCACCTGGGGCAAGGGAAAAACTGTTTTTT
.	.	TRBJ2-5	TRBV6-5	CASREGGRAQETQYF	TGTGCCAGCAGAGAGGGCGGGCGAGCCCAGGAGACCCAGTACTTC
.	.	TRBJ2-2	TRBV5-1	CASSFGGNTGELFF	TGCGCCAGCAGCTTCGGGGGGAACACCGGGGAGCTGTTTTTT
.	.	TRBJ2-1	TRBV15	CATSGRGSGNWGEQFF	TGTGCCACCAGCGGTAGGGGGAGCGGGAATTGGGGTGAGCAGTTCTTC
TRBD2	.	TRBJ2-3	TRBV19	CASDEGGRAASTDTQYF	TGTGCCAGCGATGAGGGCGGGAGGGCAGCTAGCACAGATACGCAGTATTTT
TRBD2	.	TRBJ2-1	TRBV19	CASSLSGRVNEQFF	TGTGCCAGTAGTTTAAGCGGGAGGGTCAATGAGCAGTTCTTC
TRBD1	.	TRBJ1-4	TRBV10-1	CASSDLRDREKLATNEKLFF	TGCGCCAGCAGTGACCTCCGGGACAGGGAGAAGTTGGCAACTAATGAAAAACTGTTTTTT
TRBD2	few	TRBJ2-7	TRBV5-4	CASSPELAGAYEQYF	TGTGCCAGCAGCCCGGAACTAGCGGGAGCATACGAGCAGTACTTC
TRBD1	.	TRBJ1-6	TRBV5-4	CASSPGGQGQNSPLHF	TGTGCCAGCAGCCCGGGGGGACAGGGACAGAATTCACCCCTCCACTTT
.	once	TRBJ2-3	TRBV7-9	CASSLGLSPGDTQYF	TGTGCCAGCAGCTTAGGTTTGAGTCCGGGGGATACGCAGTATTTT
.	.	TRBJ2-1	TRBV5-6	CASSLGGTQGGNEQFF	TGTGCCAGCAGCTTGGGAGGCACCCAGGGCGGCAATGAGCAGTTCTTC
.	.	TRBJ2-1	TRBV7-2	CASSPGSTSNNEQFF	TGTGCCAGCAGCCCTGGGTCTACTAGCAACAATGAGCAGTTCTTC
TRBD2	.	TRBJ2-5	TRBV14	CASQRGGLETQYF	TGTGCCAGCCAACGGGGGGGACTGGAGACCCAGTACTTC
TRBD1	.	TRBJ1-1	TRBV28	CASSLYARGANTEAFF	TGTGCCAGCAGCCTTTACGCCAGGGGGGCGAACACTGAAGCTTTCTTT
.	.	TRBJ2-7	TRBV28	CASTFSRGTYEQYF	TGTGCCAGCACCTTCTCCAGGGGAACCTACGAGCAGTACTTC
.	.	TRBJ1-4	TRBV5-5	CASSLAVGGTNEKLFF	TGTGCCAGCAGCTTGGCCGTCGGGGGGACTAATGAAAAACTGTTTTTT
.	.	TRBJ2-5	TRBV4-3	CASSQAPPGLGQETQYF	TGCGCCAGCAGCCAAGCGCCACCGGGACTGGGGCAAGAGACCCAGTACTTC
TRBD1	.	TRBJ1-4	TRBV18	CASSPKRDRPTNEKLFF	TGTGCCAGCTCACCCAAAAGGGACAGGCCAACTAATGAAAAACTGTTTTTT
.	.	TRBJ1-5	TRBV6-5	CASSPDLWSNQPQHF	TGTGCCAGCAGCCCGGACTTATGGAGCAATCAGCCCCAGCATTTT
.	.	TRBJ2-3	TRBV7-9	CSSSPASTQYF	TGTTCCAGCAGCCCGGCTAGTACGCAGTATTTT
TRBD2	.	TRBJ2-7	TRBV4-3	CASSHTPGGPYEQYF	TGCGCCAGCAGCCATACCCCGGGGGGACCCTACGAGCAGTACTTC
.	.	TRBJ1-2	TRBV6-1	CASSAGTSYGYTF	TGTGCCAGCAGCGCCGGGACTTCTTATGGCTACACCTTC
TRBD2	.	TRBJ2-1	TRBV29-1	CSGKAGVKYNEQFF	TGCAGCGGTAAAGCGGGAGTGAAATACAATGAGCAGTTCTTC
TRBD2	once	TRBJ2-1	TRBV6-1	CASSEFRWIAASGDNEQFF	TGTGCCAGCAGTGAATTCCGGTGGATCGCGGCTAGCGGGGACAATGAGCAGTTCTTC
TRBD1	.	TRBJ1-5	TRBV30	CAWGTGQRYSNQPQHF	TGTGCCTGGGGGACAGGGCAACGATATAGCAATCAGCCCCAGCATTTT
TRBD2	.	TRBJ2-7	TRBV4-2	CASSQGLAGEGHEQYF	TGTGCCAGCAGCCAAGGTCTAGCGGGAGAGGGGCACGAGCAGTACTTC
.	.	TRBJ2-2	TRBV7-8	CASRASTGTGELFF	TGTGCCAGCCGAGCATCTACAGGGACCGGGGAGCTGTTTTTT
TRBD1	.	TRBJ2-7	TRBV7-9	CAPSTPPRTGESEQYF	TGTGCCCCCTCTACCCCCCCACGGACAGGGGAATCCGAGCAGTACTTC
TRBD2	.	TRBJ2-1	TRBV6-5	CASSYSAGGTYNEQFF	TGTGCCAGCAGTTACTCGGCGGGGGGAACCTACAATGAGCAGTTCTTC
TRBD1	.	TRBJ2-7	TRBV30	CAWGTGPYEQYF	TGTGCCTGGGGGACAGGGCCCTACGAGCAGTACTTC
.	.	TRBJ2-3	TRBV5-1	CASSFARGSTDTQYF	TGCGCCAGCAGCTTTGCGCGGGGTAGCACAGATACGCAGTATTTT
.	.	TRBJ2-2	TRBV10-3	CAISEGGATNTGELFF	TGTGCCATCAGTGAAGGCGGGGCGACGAACACCGGGGAGCTGTTTTTT
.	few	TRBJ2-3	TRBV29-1	CSVEAGGTDTQYF	TGCAGCGTTGAGGCAGGTGGCACAGATACGCAGTATTTT
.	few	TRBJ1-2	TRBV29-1	CSVEIFGQSYGYTF	TGCAGCGTTGAAATATTCGGACAGTCATATGGCTACACCTTC